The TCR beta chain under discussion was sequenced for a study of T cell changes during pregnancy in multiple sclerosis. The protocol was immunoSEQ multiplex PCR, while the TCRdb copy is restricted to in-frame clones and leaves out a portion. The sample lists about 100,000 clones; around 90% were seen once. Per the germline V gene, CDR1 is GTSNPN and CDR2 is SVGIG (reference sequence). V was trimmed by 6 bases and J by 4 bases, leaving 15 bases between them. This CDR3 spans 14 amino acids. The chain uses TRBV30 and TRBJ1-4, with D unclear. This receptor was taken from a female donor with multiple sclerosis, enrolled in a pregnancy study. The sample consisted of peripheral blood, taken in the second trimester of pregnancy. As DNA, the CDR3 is TGTGCCTGTCACGACCCAGGCCTTAATGAAAAACTGTTTTTT. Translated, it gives CACHDPGLNEKLFF.